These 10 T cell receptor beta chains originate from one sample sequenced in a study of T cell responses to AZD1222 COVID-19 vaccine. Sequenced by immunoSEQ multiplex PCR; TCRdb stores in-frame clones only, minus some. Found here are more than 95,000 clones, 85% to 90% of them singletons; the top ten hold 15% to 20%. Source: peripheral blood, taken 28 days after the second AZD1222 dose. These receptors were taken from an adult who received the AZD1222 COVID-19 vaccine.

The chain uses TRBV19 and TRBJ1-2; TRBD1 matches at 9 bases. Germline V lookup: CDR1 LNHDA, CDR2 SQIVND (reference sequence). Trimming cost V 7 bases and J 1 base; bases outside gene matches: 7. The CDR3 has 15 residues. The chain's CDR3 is CASMNRGRNNYGYTF. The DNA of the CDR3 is TGTGCCAGTATGAACAGGGGGCGAAATAACTATGGCTACACCTTC.

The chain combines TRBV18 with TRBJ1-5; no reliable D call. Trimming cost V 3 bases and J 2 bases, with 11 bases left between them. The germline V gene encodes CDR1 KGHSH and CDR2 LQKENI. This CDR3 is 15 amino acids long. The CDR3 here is CASSPGARGNQPQHF. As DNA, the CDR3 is TGTGCCAGCTCACCGGGTGCGAGAGGCAATCAGCCCCAGCATTTT.

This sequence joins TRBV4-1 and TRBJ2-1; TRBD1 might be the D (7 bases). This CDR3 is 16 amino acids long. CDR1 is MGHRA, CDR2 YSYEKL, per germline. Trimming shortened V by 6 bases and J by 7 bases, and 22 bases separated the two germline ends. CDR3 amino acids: CASSPRSQGGRNEQFF. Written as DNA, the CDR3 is TGCGCCAGCAGTCCAAGATCCCAGGGGGGACGTAATGAGCAGTTCTTC.

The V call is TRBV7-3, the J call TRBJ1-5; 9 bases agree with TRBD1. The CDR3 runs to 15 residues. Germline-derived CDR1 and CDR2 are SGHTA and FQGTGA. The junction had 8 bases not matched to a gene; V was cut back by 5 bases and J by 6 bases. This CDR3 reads CASSVTGGAGQPQHF. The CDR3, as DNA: TGTGCCAGCAGCGTCACAGGGGGCGCGGGTCAGCCCCAGCATTTT.

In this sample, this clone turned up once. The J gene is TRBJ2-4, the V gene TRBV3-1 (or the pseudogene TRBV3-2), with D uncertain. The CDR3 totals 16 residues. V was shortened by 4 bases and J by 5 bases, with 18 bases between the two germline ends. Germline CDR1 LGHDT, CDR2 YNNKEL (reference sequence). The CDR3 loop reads CASSLAPDGGQNIQYF. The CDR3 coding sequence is TGTGCCAGCAGCCTCGCTCCTGACGGCGGCCAAAACATTCAGTACTTC.

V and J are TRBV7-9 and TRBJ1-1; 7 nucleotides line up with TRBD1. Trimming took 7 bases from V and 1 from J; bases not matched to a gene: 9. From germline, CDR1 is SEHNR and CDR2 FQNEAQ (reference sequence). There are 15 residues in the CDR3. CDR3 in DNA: TGTGCCAGCATCACTGGGGGACAGCAGAACACTGAAGCTTTCTTT. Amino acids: CASITGGQQNTEAFF.

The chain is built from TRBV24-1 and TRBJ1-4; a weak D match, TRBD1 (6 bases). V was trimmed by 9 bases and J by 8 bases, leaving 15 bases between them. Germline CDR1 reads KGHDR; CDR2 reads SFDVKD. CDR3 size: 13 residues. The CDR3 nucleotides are TGTGCCACCCAAAACAGGGATTCGGAAAAACTGTTTTTT. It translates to CATQNRDSEKLFF.

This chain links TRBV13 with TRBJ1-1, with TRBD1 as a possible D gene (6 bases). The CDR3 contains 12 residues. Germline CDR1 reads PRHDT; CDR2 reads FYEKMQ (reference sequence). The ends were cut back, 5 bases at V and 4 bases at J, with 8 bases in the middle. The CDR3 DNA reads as TGTGCCAGCAGCAAAGGGGGCACTGAAGCTTTCTTT. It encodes CASSKGGTEAFF.

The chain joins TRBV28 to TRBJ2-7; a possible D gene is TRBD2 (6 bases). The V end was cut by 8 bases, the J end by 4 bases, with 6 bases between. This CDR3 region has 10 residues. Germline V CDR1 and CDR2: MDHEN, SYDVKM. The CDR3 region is CASAGYEQYF. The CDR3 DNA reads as TGTGCCAGCGCGGGGTACGAGCAGTACTTC.

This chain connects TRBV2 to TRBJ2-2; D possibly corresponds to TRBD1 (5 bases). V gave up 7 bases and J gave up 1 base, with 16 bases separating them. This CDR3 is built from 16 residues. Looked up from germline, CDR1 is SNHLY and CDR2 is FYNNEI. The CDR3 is CASTQSGAGNTGELFF. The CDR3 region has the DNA TGTGCCAGCACCCAGAGTGGGGCAGGGAACACCGGGGAGCTGTTTTTT.